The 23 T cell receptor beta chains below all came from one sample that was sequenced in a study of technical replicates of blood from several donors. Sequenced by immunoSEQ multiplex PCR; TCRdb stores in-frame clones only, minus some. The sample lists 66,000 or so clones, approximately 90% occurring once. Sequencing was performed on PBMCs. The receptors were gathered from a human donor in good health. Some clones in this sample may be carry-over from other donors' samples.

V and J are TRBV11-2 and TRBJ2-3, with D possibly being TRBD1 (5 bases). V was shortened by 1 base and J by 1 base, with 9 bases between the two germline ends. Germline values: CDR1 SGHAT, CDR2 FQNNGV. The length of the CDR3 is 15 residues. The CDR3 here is CASSLGGWGTDTQYF. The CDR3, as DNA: TGTGCCAGCAGCTTAGGGGGCTGGGGCACAGATACGCAGTATTTT. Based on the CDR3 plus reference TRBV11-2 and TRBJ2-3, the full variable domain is EAGVAQSPRYKIIEKRQSVAFWCNPISGHATLYWYQQILGQGPKLLIQFQNNGVVDDSQLPKDRFSAERLKGVDSTLKIQPAKLEDSAVYLCASSLGGWGTDTQYFGPGTRLTVL.

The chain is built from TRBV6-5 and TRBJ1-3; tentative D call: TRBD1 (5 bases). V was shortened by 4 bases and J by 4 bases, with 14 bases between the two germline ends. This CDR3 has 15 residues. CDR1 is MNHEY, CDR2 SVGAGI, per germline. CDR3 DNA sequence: TGTGCCAGCAGTTTCCGGCAGGGCGTAGGAAACACCATATATTTT. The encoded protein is CASSFRQGVGNTIYF.

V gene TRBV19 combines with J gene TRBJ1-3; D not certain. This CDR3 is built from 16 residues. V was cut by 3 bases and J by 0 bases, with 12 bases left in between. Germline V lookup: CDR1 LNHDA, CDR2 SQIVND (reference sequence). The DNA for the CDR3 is TGTGCCAGTAGTATCGGCGCGGGGTTCTCTGGAAACACCATATATTTT. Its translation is CASSIGAGFSGNTIYF. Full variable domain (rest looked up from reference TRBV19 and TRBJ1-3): DGGITQSPKYLFRKEGQNVTLSCEQNLNHDAMYWYRQDPGQGLRLIYYSQIVNDFQKGDIAEGYSVSREKKESFPLTVTSAQKNPTAFYLCASSIGAGFSGNTIYFGEGSWLTVV.

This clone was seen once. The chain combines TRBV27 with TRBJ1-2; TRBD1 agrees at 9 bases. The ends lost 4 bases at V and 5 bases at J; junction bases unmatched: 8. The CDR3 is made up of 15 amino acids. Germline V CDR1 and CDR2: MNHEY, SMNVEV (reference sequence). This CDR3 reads CASSSAGTGNYGYTF. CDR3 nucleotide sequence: TGTGCCAGCAGTTCCGCCGGGACAGGGAATTATGGCTACACCTTC.

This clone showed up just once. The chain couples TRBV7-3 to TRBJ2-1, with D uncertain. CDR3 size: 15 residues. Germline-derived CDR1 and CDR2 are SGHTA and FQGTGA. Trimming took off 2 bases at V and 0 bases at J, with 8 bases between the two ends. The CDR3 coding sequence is TGTGCCAGCAGCTTACAGCGAGGCTCCTACAATGAGCAGTTCTTC. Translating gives CASSLQRGSYNEQFF.

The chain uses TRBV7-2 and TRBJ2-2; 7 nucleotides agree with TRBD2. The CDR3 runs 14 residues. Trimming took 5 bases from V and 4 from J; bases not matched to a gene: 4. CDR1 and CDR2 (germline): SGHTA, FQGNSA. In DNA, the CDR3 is TGTGCCAGCAGCCGGACTAGTCTCACCGGGGAGCTGTTTTTT. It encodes CASSRTSLTGELFF.

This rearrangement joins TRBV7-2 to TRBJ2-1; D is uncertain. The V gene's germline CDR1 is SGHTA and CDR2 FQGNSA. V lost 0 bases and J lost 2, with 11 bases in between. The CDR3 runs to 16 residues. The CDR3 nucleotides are TGTGCCAGCAGCTTAGCGTCCCTACTGACCTACAATGAGCAGTTCTTC. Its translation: CASSLASLLTYNEQFF.

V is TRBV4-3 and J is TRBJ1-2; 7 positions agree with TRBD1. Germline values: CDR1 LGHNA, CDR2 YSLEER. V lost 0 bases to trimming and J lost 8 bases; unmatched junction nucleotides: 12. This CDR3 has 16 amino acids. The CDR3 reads CASSQEFVGQVRGYTF. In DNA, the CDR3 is TGCGCCAGCAGCCAAGAATTTGTCGGACAGGTTAGGGGCTACACCTTC.

CDR3 amino acids: CASSVGQGGSETQYF. CDR3 coding DNA: TGTGCCAGCAGTGTCGGACAGGGTGGATCGGAGACCCAGTACTTC. This chain links TRBV6-1 with TRBJ2-5, with 8 bases fitting TRBD1. The germline V gene has CDR1 MNHNS and CDR2 SASEGT. The CDR3 extends over 15 amino acids. Germline trimming cut 4 bases from V and 5 bases from J; bases unmatched to any gene: 9.

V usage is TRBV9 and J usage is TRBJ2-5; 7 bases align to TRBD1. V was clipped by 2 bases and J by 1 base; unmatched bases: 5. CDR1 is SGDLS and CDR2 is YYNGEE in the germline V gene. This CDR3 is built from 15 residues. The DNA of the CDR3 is TGTGCCAGCAGCGTGGCACAGGGGACCCAAGAGACCCAGTACTTC. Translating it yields CASSVAQGTQETQYF.

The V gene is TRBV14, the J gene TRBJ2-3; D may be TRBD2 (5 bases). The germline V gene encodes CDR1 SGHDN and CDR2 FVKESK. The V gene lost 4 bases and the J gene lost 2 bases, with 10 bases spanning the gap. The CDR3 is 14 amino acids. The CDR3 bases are TGTGCCAGCAGCCCACTAGGGATCACAGATACGCAGTATTTT. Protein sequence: CASSPLGITDTQYF.

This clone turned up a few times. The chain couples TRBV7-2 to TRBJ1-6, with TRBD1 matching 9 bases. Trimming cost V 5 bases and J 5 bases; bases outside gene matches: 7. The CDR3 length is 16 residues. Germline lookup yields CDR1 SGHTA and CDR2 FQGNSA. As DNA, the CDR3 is TGTGCCAGCAGCCGGACACAGGGGGCCAATAATTCACCCCTCCACTTT. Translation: CASSRTQGANNSPLHF.

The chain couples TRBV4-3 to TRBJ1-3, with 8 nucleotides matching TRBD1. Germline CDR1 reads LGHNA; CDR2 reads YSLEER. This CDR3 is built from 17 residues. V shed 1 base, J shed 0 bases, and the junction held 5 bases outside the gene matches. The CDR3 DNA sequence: TGCGCCAGCAGCCAAGTAGGACAGGGCGCCTCTGGAAACACCATATATTTT. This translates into CASSQVGQGASGNTIYF.

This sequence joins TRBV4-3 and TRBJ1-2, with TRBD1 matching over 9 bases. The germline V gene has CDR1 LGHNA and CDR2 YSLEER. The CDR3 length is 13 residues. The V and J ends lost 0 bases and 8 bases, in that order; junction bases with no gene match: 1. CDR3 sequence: CASSQEQGAGYTF. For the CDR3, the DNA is TGCGCCAGCAGCCAAGAACAGGGGGCGGGCTACACCTTC.

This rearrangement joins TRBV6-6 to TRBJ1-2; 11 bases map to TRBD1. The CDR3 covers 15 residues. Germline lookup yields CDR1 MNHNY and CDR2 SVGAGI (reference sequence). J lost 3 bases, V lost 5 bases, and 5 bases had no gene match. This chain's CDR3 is CASSDGQGAHYGYTF. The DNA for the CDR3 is TGTGCCAGCAGTGACGGACAGGGGGCACACTATGGCTACACCTTC.

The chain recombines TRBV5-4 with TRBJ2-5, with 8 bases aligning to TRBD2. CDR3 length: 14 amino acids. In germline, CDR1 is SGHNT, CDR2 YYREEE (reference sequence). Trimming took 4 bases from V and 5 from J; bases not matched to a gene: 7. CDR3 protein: CASSRGGARETQYF. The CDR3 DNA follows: TGTGCCAGCAGCCGGGGGGGGGCTCGGGAGACCCAGTACTTC.

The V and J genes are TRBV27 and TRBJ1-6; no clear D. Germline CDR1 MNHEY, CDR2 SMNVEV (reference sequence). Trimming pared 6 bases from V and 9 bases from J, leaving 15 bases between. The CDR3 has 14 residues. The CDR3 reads CASRPTQAPSPLHF. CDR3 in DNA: TGTGCCAGCAGACCGACCCAGGCCCCTTCACCCCTCCACTTT.

The CDR3 reads CASSYTGTSGYNEQFF. The CDR3 bases are TGTGCCAGCAGTTATACCGGGACTAGCGGGTACAATGAGCAGTTCTTC. The V call is TRBV7-3, the J call TRBJ2-1, with TRBD2 identical over 12 bases. V lost 6 bases to trimming and J lost 4 bases; unmatched junction nucleotides: 7. Germline CDR1 is SGHTA and CDR2 is FQGTGA. The CDR3 runs to 16 residues.

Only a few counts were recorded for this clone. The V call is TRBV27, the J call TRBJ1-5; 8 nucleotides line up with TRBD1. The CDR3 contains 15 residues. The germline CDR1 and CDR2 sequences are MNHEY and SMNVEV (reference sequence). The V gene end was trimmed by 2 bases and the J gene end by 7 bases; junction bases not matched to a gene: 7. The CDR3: CASSLMAGGRQPQHF. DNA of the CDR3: TGTGCCAGCAGTTTAATGGCAGGGGGCCGGCAGCCCCAGCATTTT.

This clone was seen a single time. CDR3 loop: CASSVGRSYNEQFF. CDR3 nucleotide sequence: TGTGCCAGCAGCGTAGGGAGGTCCTACAATGAGCAGTTCTTC. This sequence joins TRBV10-3 and TRBJ2-1; tentatively, D is TRBD2 (6 bases). This CDR3 has 14 residues. The germline V and J ends were trimmed by 10 bases and 1 base, with 14 bases remaining between them. CDR1 is ENHRY, CDR2 SYGVKD, per germline.

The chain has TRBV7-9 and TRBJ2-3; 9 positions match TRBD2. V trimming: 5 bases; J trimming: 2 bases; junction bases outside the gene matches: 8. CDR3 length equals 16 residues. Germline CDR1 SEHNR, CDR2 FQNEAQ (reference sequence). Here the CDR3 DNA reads TGTGCCAGCAGCCCGCCGGCTAGCGGGGCCACAGATACGCAGTATTTT. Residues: CASSPPASGATDTQYF.

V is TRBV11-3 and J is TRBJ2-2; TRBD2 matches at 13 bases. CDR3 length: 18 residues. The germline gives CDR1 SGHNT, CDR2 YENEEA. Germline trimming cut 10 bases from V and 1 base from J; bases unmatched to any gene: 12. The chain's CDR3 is CATQGLAGRVENTGELFF. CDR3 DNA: TGTGCCACCCAGGGACTAGCGGGGCGCGTCGAGAACACCGGGGAGCTGTTTTTT.

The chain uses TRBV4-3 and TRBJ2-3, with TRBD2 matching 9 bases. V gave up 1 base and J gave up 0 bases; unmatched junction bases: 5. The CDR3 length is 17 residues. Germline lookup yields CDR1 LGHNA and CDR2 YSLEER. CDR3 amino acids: CASSQGTSVGSTDTQYF. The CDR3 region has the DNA TGCGCCAGCAGCCAAGGGACTAGCGTAGGGAGCACAGATACGCAGTATTTT.